Sequencing of this TCR beta chain was carried out in a study of T cell responses to AZD1222 COVID-19 vaccine. Regarding the study as a whole: Repertoire sampling was restricted to post-peak T cell response timepoints.

V dropped 3 bases and J dropped 6; count of bases not matched to a gene: 5. CDR1 and CDR2 from the germline V gene are SGHDT and YYEEEE. This CDR3 spans 14 amino acids. This clone was counted between two and nine times. Its antigen is not known. TCRdb's copy holds only in-frame clones and misses some; the assay was immunoSEQ multiplex PCR. The profile shows 110,000 to 150,000 clones, roughly 85% of them singletons. The source of this sequence is an adult in good health. This sequence joins TRBV5-6 and TRBJ1-1; 10 bases line up with TRBD1. Sequenced material: peripheral blood, taken on day 0 of AZD1222 vaccination. The CDR3 protein is CASSWGQGTSEAFF. The CDR3 DNA is TGTGCCAGCAGCTGGGGACAGGGGACCTCTGAAGCTTTCTTT.